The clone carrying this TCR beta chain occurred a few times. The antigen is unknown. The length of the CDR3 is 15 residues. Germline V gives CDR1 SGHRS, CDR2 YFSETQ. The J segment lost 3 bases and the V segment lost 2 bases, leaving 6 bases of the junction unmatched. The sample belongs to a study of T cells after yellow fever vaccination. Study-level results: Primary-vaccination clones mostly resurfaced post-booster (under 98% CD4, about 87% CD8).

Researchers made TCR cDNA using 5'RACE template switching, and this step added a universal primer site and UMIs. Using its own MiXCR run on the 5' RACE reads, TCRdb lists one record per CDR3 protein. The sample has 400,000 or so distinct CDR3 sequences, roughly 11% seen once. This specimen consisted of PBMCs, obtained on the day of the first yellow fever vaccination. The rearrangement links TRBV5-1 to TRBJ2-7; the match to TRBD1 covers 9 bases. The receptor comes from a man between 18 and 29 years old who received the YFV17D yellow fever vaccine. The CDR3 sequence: CASSFDPGQGYEQYF. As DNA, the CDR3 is TGCGCCAGCAGCTTCGATCCGGGACAGGGCTACGAGCAGTACTTC.